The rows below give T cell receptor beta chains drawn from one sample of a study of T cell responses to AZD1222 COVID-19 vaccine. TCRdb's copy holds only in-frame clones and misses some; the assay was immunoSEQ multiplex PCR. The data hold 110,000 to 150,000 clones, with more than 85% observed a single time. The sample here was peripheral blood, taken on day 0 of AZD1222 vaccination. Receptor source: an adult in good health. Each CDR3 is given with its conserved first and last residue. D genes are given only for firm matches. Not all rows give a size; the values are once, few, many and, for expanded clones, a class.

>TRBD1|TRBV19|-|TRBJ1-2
CASSIGDRVYGYTF
TGTGCCAGTAGTATTGGGGACAGGGTGTATGGCTACACCTTC
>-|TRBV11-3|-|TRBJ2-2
CASSPMVALGDAGELFF
TGTGCCAGCAGCCCGATGGTGGCTCTCGGTGACGCCGGGGAGCTGTTTTTT
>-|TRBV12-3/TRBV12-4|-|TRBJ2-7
CASRTGGYEQYF
TGTGCCAGCAGGACAGGAGGTTACGAGCAGTACTTC
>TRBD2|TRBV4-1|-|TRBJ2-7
CASSQVPAGVYEQYF
TGCGCCAGCAGCCAAGTTCCAGCGGGAGTTTACGAGCAGTACTTC
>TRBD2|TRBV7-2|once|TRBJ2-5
CASSTSGLGRSIQETQYF
TGTGCCAGCAGCACCTCCGGACTAGGGAGGTCGATACAAGAGACCCAGTACTTC
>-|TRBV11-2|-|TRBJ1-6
CASRNPGRGDNSPLHF
TGTGCCAGCAGAAATCCGGGGAGGGGTGACAATTCACCCCTCCACTTT
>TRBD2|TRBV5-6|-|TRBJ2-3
CASSPFLGLAGTSDTQYF
TGTGCCAGCAGTCCGTTTTTAGGACTAGCGGGAACATCTGATACGCAGTATTTT
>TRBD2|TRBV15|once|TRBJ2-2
CATSRPGTTNTGELFF
TGTGCCACCAGCAGGCCCGGGACTACGAACACCGGGGAGCTGTTTTTT
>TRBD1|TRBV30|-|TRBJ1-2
CAWSAGRGYGYTF
TGTGCCTGGAGTGCCGGCAGGGGGTATGGCTACACCTTC
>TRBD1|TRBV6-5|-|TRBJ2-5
CASRETGAETQYF
TGTGCCAGCAGGGAGACAGGGGCAGAGACCCAGTACTTC
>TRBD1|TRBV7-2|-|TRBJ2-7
CASSLDWDRPSYEQYF
TGTGCCAGCAGCTTAGACTGGGACAGGCCTTCCTACGAGCAGTACTTC
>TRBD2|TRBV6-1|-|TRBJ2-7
CASSEDLSGWDEQYF
TGTGCCAGCAGTGAGGACCTTAGCGGGTGGGACGAGCAGTACTTC
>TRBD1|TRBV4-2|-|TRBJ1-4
CASSQRGGGFQKLFF
TGTGCCAGCAGCCAGAGGGGAGGGGGCTTCCAAAAACTGTTTTTT
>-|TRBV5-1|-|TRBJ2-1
CASSARVNNEQFF
TGCGCCAGCAGCGCCCGGGTTAACAATGAGCAGTTCTTC
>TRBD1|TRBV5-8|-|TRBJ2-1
CATEYRDSSYNEQFF
TGTGCCACCGAGTATAGGGACAGCTCCTACAATGAGCAGTTCTTC
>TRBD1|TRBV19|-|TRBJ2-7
CASSTGTGGYEQYF
TGTGCCAGTAGTACCGGGACAGGAGGCTACGAGCAGTACTTC
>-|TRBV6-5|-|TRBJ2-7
CASSYSISSYEQYF
TGTGCCAGCAGTTACTCCATAAGCTCCTACGAGCAGTACTTC